One and the same sample provided the 21 T cell receptor beta chains below, sequenced in a study of spatial heterogeneity in lung cancer. Described time point: sample taken at primary tumor resection. These TCRs' antigens remain unknown. TCRdb passed the 5' RACE reads through MiXCR, listing each CDR3 protein once. Found here are around 100,000 distinct CDR3 sequences, around 4.3% of them singletons; the top ten hold 21%. Study-wide findings and caveats: Higher tumor mutation counts went along with higher counts of expanded intratumoral alpha and beta TCRs.

Here the sequenced sample was lung tumor tissue, taken at surgery. These receptors all come from a male donor with early-stage non-small cell lung cancer.

This clonotype has a count of ten or more. This sequence joins TRBV9 and TRBJ2-1; 7 positions match TRBD2. CDR1 SGDLS and CDR2 YYNGEE come from the germline V gene. V dropped 1 base and J dropped 9; count of bases not matched to a gene: 4. The CDR3 has 13 residues. The CDR3 DNA follows: TGTGCCAGCAGCGTATTCAGGGAGGGTGAGCAGTTCTTC. Its protein is CASSVFREGEQFF.

This clonotype was seen repeatedly, ten times or more. J is TRBJ2-7 and V is TRBV7-9; 8 bases map to TRBD1. This CDR3 is 13 amino acids long. Germline CDR1 SEHNR, CDR2 FQNEAQ (reference sequence). The ends lost 6 bases at V and 2 bases at J; junction bases unmatched: 3. CDR3 protein: CASSTDRAYEQYF. CDR3 in DNA: TGTGCCAGCAGTACGGACAGGGCCTACGAGCAGTACTTC. Complete variable domain (other parts from reference TRBV7-9 and TRBJ2-7): DTGVSQNPRHKITKRGQNVTFRCDPISEHNRLYWYRQTLGQGPEFLTYFQNEAQLEKSRLLSDRFSAERPKGSFSTLEIQRTEQGDSAMYLCASSTDRAYEQYFGPGTRLTVT.

There are many counts of this clonotype. The chain has TRBV5-1 and TRBJ1-5; no definite D call. Trimming left V 2 bases short and J 6 bases short, with 12 bases between. Germline loops: CDR1 SGHRS, CDR2 YFSETQ. This CDR3 is built from 14 residues. This CDR3 reads CASSLGPIGQPQHF. CDR3 nucleotide sequence: TGCGCCAGCAGCTTAGGACCCATCGGTCAGCCCCAGCATTTT.

This clonotype was recorded many times. The chain carries TRBV7-2 and TRBJ2-3; 7 bases map to TRBD2. The junction had 10 bases not matched to a gene; V was cut back by 5 bases and J by 8 bases. The germline gives CDR1 SGHTA, CDR2 FQGNSA. The CDR3 contains 14 residues. Written as DNA, the CDR3 is TGTGCCAGCAGCGGAAGGGACTATTTGTCTACGCAGTATTTT. Amino acid sequence: CASSGRDYLSTQYF.

Only a few counts were recorded for this clonotype. The chain uses TRBV18 and TRBJ1-3; D call uncertain. The CDR3 is 13 amino acids. The germline V gene encodes CDR1 KGHSH and CDR2 LQKENI. V was cut by 4 bases and J by 0 bases, with 4 bases left in between. The CDR3 spells CASSHGSGNTIYF. The CDR3 DNA is TGTGCCAGCTCACACGGCTCTGGAAACACCATATATTTT.

This clonotype was seen many times. The chain recombines TRBV5-6 with TRBJ1-4; D may be TRBD1 (5 bases). Looked up from germline, CDR1 is SGHDT and CDR2 is YYEEEE. The V gene lost 3 bases and the J gene lost 1 base, with 16 bases spanning the gap. CDR3 size: 17 residues. The CDR3 DNA reads as TGTGCCAGCAGCTGGTACAGGCCGGCTGGAACTAATGAAAAACTGTTTTTT. This encodes CASSWYRPAGTNEKLFF.

There are many counts of this clonotype. The rearrangement joins TRBV20-1 to TRBJ1-2; D gene uncertain. This CDR3 is 15 amino acids long. Germline values: CDR1 DFQATT, CDR2 SNEGSKA (reference sequence). V shed 0 bases and J shed 6 bases, with 17 bases lying between them. The CDR3 DNA reads as TGCAGTGCTAGAGATCCGGATTTAGTAGCAAATGGCTACACCTTC. Encoded protein: CSARDPDLVANGYTF.

This clonotype was counted at least ten times. The CDR3 DNA reads TGCGCCAGCAGCTCCGGGACAGGGACCTACGAGCAGTACTTC. Translation: CASSSGTGTYEQYF. The chain is built from TRBV5-1 and TRBJ2-7; 9 bases match TRBD1. This CDR3 is built from 14 residues. J gave up 2 bases and V 3 bases, and 3 bases lay outside the gene matches. From germline, CDR1 is SGHRS and CDR2 YFSETQ.

This clonotype was detected many times. V is TRBV4-1 and J is TRBJ2-1; possibly TRBD2 for D (6 bases). The CDR3 loop spans 16 amino acids. V was clipped by 0 bases and J by 2 bases, with 11 bases between them. The germline gives CDR1 MGHRA, CDR2 YSYEKL. The CDR3 region has the DNA TGCGCCAGCAGCCAAGACATAGCGGACCCCTACAATGAGCAGTTCTTC. Protein: CASSQDIADPYNEQFF.

In this sample, this clonotype turned up many times. The chain recombines TRBV11-2 with TRBJ2-7; D uncertain. Trimming removed 5 bases at V and 3 bases at J, with 11 bases between. The CDR3 contains 13 residues. Germline V gene sequence: CDR1 SGHAT, CDR2 FQNNGV. This CDR3 reads CASSPLPDYEQYF. CDR3 sequence (DNA): TGTGCCAGCAGCCCGTTGCCCGACTACGAGCAGTACTTC.

This clonotype was found many times. The chain links TRBV5-1 to TRBJ2-3; D ambiguous. Germline loops: CDR1 SGHRS, CDR2 YFSETQ. V was clipped by 0 bases and J by 0 bases, with 11 bases between them. The CDR3 covers 16 residues. The CDR3 reads CASSLVDGASTDTQYF. The CDR3, as DNA: TGCGCCAGCAGCTTGGTGGATGGTGCTAGCACAGATACGCAGTATTTT.

This clonotype was seen at least ten times. The V gene is TRBV20-1, the J gene TRBJ2-1, with 12 bases identical to TRBD2. Germline assignment: CDR1 DFQATT and CDR2 SNEGSKA (reference sequence). Trimming at V came to 6 bases and at J to 9 bases, leaving 9 bases not matched to a gene. The CDR3 spans 14 residues. In DNA form, the CDR3 reads TGCAGTGCGCTGACTAGCGGGAGTCTTGGTGAGCAGTTCTTC. It specifies CSALTSGSLGEQFF.

This clonotype occurred many times. The chain links TRBV5-1 to TRBJ2-7; 12 bases are a match to TRBD2. There are 14 residues in the CDR3. Germline trimming cut 0 bases from V and 7 bases from J; bases unmatched to any gene: 2. CDR1 is SGHRS and CDR2 is YFSETQ in the germline V gene. The CDR3, as DNA: TGCGCCAGCAGCTTGGGACTAGCGGGAGTTGAGCAGTACTTC. Protein product: CASSLGLAGVEQYF.

This clonotype has ten or more counts. J is TRBJ2-1 and V is TRBV9; no clear D. The CDR3 consists of 16 residues. Trimming left V 4 bases short and J 5 bases short, with 19 bases between. Looked up from germline, CDR1 is SGDLS and CDR2 is YYNGEE. The CDR3 is CASSRGRFARDNEQFF. The CDR3 DNA follows: TGTGCCAGCAGCCGTGGCCGATTCGCTAGAGACAATGAGCAGTTCTTC.

This clonotype was observed at least ten times. The chain combines TRBV28 with TRBJ2-6; no firm D call. Germline V gene sequence: CDR1 MDHEN, CDR2 SYDVKM. This CDR3 spans 14 amino acids. The V and J ends lost 7 bases and 3 bases respectively, with 10 bases between them. CDR3 nucleotide sequence: TGTGCCAGCATCCTGGCACTTGGGGCCAACGTCCTGACTTTC. Amino acid sequence: CASILALGANVLTF.

Written as DNA, the CDR3 is TGTGCCAGCAGCCAACCGGGACAGAGGCAAGAGACCCAGTACTTC. Translating gives CASSQPGQRQETQYF. The V call is TRBV2, the J call TRBJ2-5; 7 bases line up with TRBD1. There are 15 residues in the CDR3. The V and J ends lost 6 bases and 2 bases, in that order; junction bases with no gene match: 9. Germline lookup yields CDR1 SNHLY and CDR2 FYNNEI.

Ten or more counts support this clonotype. The CDR3 DNA reads TGTGCCAGCAGCCGGCAGGGGGCTTATGGCTACACCTTC. This sequence encodes CASSRQGAYGYTF. This chain joins TRBV6-5 and TRBJ1-2, with 8 bases fitting TRBD1. Germline V gene sequence: CDR1 MNHEY, CDR2 SVGAGI. The junction had 5 bases not matched to a gene; V was cut back by 6 bases and J by 5 bases. This CDR3 is 13 amino acids long.

This clonotype was found many times. The chain carries TRBV5-1 and TRBJ1-1; D not resolved. The CDR3 is 14 amino acids. Germline loops: CDR1 SGHRS, CDR2 YFSETQ. The germline V and J ends were trimmed by 0 bases and 1 base, with 7 bases remaining between them. The CDR3 region is CASSLVAGNTEAFF. The CDR3 DNA sequence: TGCGCCAGCAGCTTGGTAGCAGGGAACACTGAAGCTTTCTTT.

Ten or more counts support this clonotype. This rearrangement joins TRBV7-2 to TRBJ2-1, with D uncertain. V lost 5 bases and J 6 bases, leaving 8 bases between the germline ends. This CDR3 has 12 amino acids. Germline V gene data show CDR1 as SGHTA and CDR2 as FQGNSA. This chain's CDR3 is CASSLQSNEQFF. DNA of the CDR3: TGTGCCAGCAGCCTACAGAGCAATGAGCAGTTCTTC.

This clonotype was detected ten times or more. The V call is TRBV27, the J call TRBJ2-3; 7 bases are a match to TRBD2. CDR3 length equals 14 residues. CDR1 MNHEY and CDR2 SMNVEV come from the germline V gene (reference sequence). V trimming: 5 bases; J trimming: 7 bases; junction bases outside the gene matches: 9. The CDR3 region has the DNA TGTGCCAGCAGTAGCGGGATTAGTATTCATACGCAGTATTTT. Translating gives CASSSGISIHTQYF.

This clonotype has at least ten counts. This chain joins TRBV9 and TRBJ1-1, with TRBD1 matching over 8 bases. V gave up 4 bases and J gave up 6 bases; unmatched junction bases: 5. This CDR3 contains 13 residues. The germline V gene encodes CDR1 SGDLS and CDR2 YYNGEE. The CDR3 spells CASSPGQEAEAFF. The CDR3 DNA sequence: TGTGCCAGCAGCCCGGGACAGGAGGCTGAAGCTTTCTTT.